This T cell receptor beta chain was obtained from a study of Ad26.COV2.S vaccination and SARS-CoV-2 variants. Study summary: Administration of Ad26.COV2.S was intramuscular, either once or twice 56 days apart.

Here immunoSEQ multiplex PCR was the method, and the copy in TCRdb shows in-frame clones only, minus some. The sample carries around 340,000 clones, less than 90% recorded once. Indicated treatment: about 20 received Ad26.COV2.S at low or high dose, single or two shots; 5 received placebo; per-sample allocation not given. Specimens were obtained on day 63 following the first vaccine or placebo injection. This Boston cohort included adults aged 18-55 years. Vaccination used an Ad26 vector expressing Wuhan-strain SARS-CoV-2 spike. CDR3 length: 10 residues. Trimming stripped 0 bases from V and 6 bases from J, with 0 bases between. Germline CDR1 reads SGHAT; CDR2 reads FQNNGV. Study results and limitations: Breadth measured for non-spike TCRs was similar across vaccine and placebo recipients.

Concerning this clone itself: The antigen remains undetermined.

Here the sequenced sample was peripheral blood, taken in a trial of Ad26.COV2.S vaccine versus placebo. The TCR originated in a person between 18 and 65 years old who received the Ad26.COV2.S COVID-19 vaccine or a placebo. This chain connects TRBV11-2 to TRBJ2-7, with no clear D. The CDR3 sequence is CASSLDEQYF. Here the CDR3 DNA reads TGTGCCAGCAGCTTAGACGAGCAGTACTTC.